This paragraph reports one T cell receptor beta chain. What it recognizes is unknown. Germline CDR1 KGHSH, CDR2 LQKENI. The CDR3 spans 14 residues. Trimming took 5 bases from V and 3 from J, leaving 13 bases between them. This record belongs to a study of T cell responses to AZD1222 COVID-19 vaccine. Investigators merged groups given second doses at roughly 4 or roughly 12 weeks. The table came from immunoSEQ multiplex PCR; TCRdb's copy has only in-frame clones and leaves some out. The data hold roughly 110,000 clones, with approximately 90% observed a single time. Study-wide findings and caveats: No day 14 peak samples; only post-peak repertoires were characterized. The CD4 TCRs associated with vaccination extended across spike and predominated at 160-218 and 743-854. White British people made up most donors, females outnumbered males, and clonal diversity was possibly underestimated.

This specimen was peripheral blood, taken 28 days after the second AZD1222 dose. The chain joins TRBV18 to TRBJ1-1; weak D call: TRBD1 (6 bases). This receptor was taken from an adult who received the AZD1222 COVID-19 vaccine. The CDR3 region is CASSARGWDTEAFF. The CDR3 DNA reads as TGTGCCAGCTCAGCCAGGGGCTGGGACACTGAAGCTTTCTTT.